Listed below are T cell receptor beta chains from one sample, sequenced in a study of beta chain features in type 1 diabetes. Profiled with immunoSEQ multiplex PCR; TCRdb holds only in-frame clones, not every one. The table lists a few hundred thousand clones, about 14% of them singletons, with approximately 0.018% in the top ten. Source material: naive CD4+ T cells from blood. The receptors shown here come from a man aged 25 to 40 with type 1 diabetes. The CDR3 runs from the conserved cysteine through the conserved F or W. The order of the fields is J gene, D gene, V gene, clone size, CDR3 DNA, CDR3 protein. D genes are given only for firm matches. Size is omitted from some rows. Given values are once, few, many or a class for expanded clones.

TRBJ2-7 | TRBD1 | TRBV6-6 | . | TGTGCCAGCAACCAGGACAGGGGGTTCTACGAGCAGTACTTC | CASNQDRGFYEQYF
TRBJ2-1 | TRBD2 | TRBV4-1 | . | TGCGCCAGCAGCCAAGAAAGTTTAGGAGCGGGAGTATACAATGAGCAGTTCTTC | CASSQESLGAGVYNEQFF
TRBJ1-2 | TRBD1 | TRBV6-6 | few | TGTGCCAGCAGGCTACAACAGGGGGCAAGCTATGGCTACACCTTC | CASRLQQGASYGYTF
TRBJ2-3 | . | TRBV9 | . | TGTGCCAGCAGCCCCCAAACTACGGATACGCAGTATTTT | CASSPQTTDTQYF
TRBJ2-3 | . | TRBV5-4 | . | TGTGCCAGCAGCTTGGCGCGGGAACGCACAGATACGCAGTATTTT | CASSLARERTDTQYF
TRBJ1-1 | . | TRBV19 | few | TGTGCCAGTAGTGCACAGGGAAACACTGAAGCTTTCTTT | CASSAQGNTEAFF
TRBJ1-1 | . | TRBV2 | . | TGTGCCAGCTCCCTCCTTGGGGAGAGGACTGAAGCTTTCTTT | CASSLLGERTEAFF
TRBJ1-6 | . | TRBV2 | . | TGTGCCAGCATGGGGCCGGGCTCACCCCTCCACTTT | CASMGPGSPLHF
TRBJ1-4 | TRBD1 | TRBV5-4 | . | TGTGCCAGCAGCTGGGACAGGGGATCTGAAAAACTGTTTTTT | CASSWDRGSEKLFF
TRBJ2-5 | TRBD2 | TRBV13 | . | TGTGCCAGCAGAAGGCTAGCGGGGACCGAGACCCAGTACTTC | CASRRLAGTETQYF
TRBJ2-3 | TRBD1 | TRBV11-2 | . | TGTGCCAGCAGCCGTTGGGACAGGTGGCCAGATACGCAGTATTTT | CASSRWDRWPDTQYF
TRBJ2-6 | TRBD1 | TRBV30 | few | TGTGCCTGGAGCGGACAGGGTGGCTCTCGGGCCAACGTCCTGACTTTC | CAWSGQGGSRANVLTF
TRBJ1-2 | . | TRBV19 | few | TGTGCCAGCAATGGACATCTGGGGCTGCGGAGCTATGGCTACACCTTC | CASNGHLGLRSYGYTF
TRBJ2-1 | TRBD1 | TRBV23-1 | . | TGCGCCAGCAGTCCCCGCCCCCTCGACAGGGGTGTTAATGAGCAGTTCTTC | CASSPRPLDRGVNEQFF
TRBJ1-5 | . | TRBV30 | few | TGTGCCTGGAGTGTAAGAGGAGATCAGCCCCAGCATTTT | CAWSVRGDQPQHF
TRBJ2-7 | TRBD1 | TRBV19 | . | TGTGCCAGTAGTAGTGGGACAGTCTACGAGCAGTACTTC | CASSSGTVYEQYF
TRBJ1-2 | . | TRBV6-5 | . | TGTGCCAGCAGTCAGCCACAGGGCTATGGCTACACCTTC | CASSQPQGYGYTF
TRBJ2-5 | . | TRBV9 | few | TGTGCCAGCAGCGTAGGAGGTGAGACCCAGTACTTC | CASSVGGETQYF
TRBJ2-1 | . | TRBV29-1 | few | TGCAGCGTTGAAGATCCCCGGGACTCAAGCTCCTACAATGAGCAGTTCTTC | CSVEDPRDSSSYNEQFF
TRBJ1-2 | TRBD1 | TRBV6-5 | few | TGTGCCAGCAGTGAAGGACAGGCGAACTATGGCTACACCTTC | CASSEGQANYGYTF